Sequencing of this TCR beta chain was carried out in a study of shared clonotypes between healthy human individuals. At the level of the study: A donor's plate count was three for CD4 naive and three for CD4 memory; CD8 naive had two and CD8 memory one.

V gave up 2 bases and J gave up 0 bases; unmatched junction bases: 4. The CDR3 is 15 residues long. Germline-derived CDR1 and CDR2 are GTSNPN and SVGIG (reference sequence). Researchers partitioned CD4+ cells into CD45RA+ naive and CD45RA-negative memory subsets. Here immunoSEQ multiplex PCR was the method, and the copy in TCRdb shows in-frame clones only, minus some. The sample yields about 1 million clones, around 76% seen once. Study-level findings and limits: Estimated richness was generally greater in naive than memory subsets.

For this clone: Its antigen is unidentified. The same CDR3 also results from other DNA sequences found in this sample.

The sample was memory CD4+ T cells sorted from blood. Subset given: CD45RA-negative fraction. This chain links TRBV30 with TRBJ2-3, with 8 bases matching TRBD1. The sequence was obtained from a man between 18 and 29 years old in good health. The CDR3 DNA follows: TGTGCCTGGAGTAAGGGACAGGCTAGCACAGATACGCAGTATTTT. As protein: CAWSKGQASTDTQYF.